This T cell receptor beta chain emerged from a study of blood T cell repertoires in COVID-19. The wider study: The United States, Italy and Spain were the sources of the acute and convalescent COVID-19 samples. T cells, B-cell-depleted T cells, or PBMCs provided the cDNA or gDNA that served as material.

Profiled with immunoSEQ multiplex PCR; TCRdb holds only in-frame clones, not every one. The data show 95,000 to 150,000 clones, less than 75% seen once. In germline, CDR1 is SNHLY, CDR2 FYNNEI. Trimming pared 6 bases from V and 9 bases from J, leaving 14 bases between. This CDR3 has 12 residues. The TCR comes from a human donor with acute or convalescent COVID-19. The donor label of this sample is uncertain. The chain joins TRBV2 to TRBJ1-2, with TRBD1 as a possible D gene (6 bases). Material for sequencing was peripheral blood. The CDR3 protein is CASRGDTGSYTF. In DNA form, the CDR3 reads TGTGCCAGCAGGGGGGACACGGGAAGCTACACCTTC.